Given below is one T cell receptor beta chain in context. The entry originates in a study of blood T cell repertoires in COVID-19. V trimming: 1 base; J trimming: 10 bases; junction bases outside the gene matches: 4. The V gene's germline CDR1 is LGHNA and CDR2 YSLEER. The CDR3 has 13 residues. The repertoire was sequenced with immunoSEQ multiplex PCR; TCRdb's copy has only in-frame clones and lacks some. Found here are about 240,000 clones, about 87% of them singletons; the top ten hold more than 6.5%. The source of this sequence is a woman in her seventies with active or convalescent COVID-19. V is TRBV4-3 and J is TRBJ2-1; 7 bases are a match to TRBD2. The sequencing input was peripheral blood. CDR3 region: CASSQVIAGEQFF. CDR3 bases: TGCGCCAGCAGCCAAGTAATAGCGGGCGAGCAGTTCTTC.